This T cell receptor beta chain came from a study of blood T cell repertoires in COVID-19. Sequenced by immunoSEQ multiplex PCR; TCRdb stores in-frame clones only, minus some. The top ten clones hold roughly 1.2% of a sample with 200,000 to 250,000 clones, over 80% of them seen once. The CDR3 is 15 residues long. V was pared by 3 bases and J by 4 bases, with 8 bases of the junction left unmatched. The germline gives CDR1 SGDLS, CDR2 YYNGEE. The rearrangement links TRBV9 to TRBJ2-7, with TRBD1 matching 9 bases. The clonotype was recovered from a woman aged 30 to 39 with COVID-19, enrolled during active disease. The sample taken for sequencing was peripheral blood. Here the CDR3 DNA reads TGTGCCAGCAGCGCCGGGACAGGGTCGAAGTACGAGCAGTACTTC. It is translated as CASSAGTGSKYEQYF.